A selection of T cell receptor beta chains follows, all from one sample in a study of T-cell reconstitution after alpha-beta-depleted transplantation in children. In TCRdb, the PCR reads were re-called with MiXCR into one record per CDR3 protein. Among some 200,000 distinct CDR3 sequences listed, about 6.8% were seen once. The source material was PBMCs from the stem cell graft donor, sampled from the stem cell graft. These receptors were obtained from a human donor who donated a stem cell graft to a child with Wiskott-Aldrich syndrome. Both conserved end residues are part of each CDR3. D genes are given only for firm matches. Rows may omit the clone size; those that give it use once, few, many or a size class.

J | V | D | size | CDR3 | DNA
TRBJ2-5 | TRBV7-2 | TRBD2 | many | CASSPEGTSSETQYF | TGTGCCAGCAGCCCGGAGGGGACTAGCTCGGAGACCCAGTACTTC
TRBJ2-2 | TRBV24-1 | TRBD2 | many | CATSDHHLAGEAGELFF | TGTGCCACCAGTGACCATCATCTAGCGGGAGAGGCCGGGGAGCTGTTTTTT
TRBJ2-7 | TRBV20-1 | NA | few | CSAAQVSGAPYTYEQYF | TGCAGTGCTGCCCAGGTCTCGGGGGCCCCTTATACCTACGAGCAGTACTTC
TRBJ2-7 | TRBV6-1 | TRBD2 | NA | CASSPTSGGLPRYF | TGTGCCAGCAGCCCGACTAGCGGGGGCCTTCCGCGGTACTTC
TRBJ2-5 | TRBV7-9 | NA | many | CASSRTSQETQYF | TGTGCCAGCAGCCGAACTAGCCAAGAGACCCAGTACTTC
TRBJ1-1 | TRBV30 | NA | many | CAWIIGSNTEAFF | TGTGCCTGGATTATTGGTAGCAACACTGAAGCTTTCTTT
TRBJ2-7 | TRBV5-5 | NA | many | CASSLEGRAYEQYF | TGTGCCAGCAGCTTAGAGGGCAGGGCCTACGAGCAGTACTTC
TRBJ2-5 | TRBV29-1 | TRBD2 | many | CSVSGTSEKTQYF | TGCAGCGTTTCCGGGACTAGCGAAAAGACCCAGTACTTC
TRBJ2-2 | TRBV6-1 | NA | many | CASSYALGRAGELFF | TGTGCCAGCAGTTACGCGCTTGGGAGAGCCGGGGAGCTGTTTTTT
TRBJ2-6 | TRBV10-3 | TRBD1 | many | CAISDPGTASSGANVLTF | TGTGCCATCAGTGACCCCGGGACAGCGTCTTCTGGGGCCAACGTCCTGACTTTC
TRBJ2-3 | TRBV3-1 | NA | once | CAFCLITGADLISTDTQYF | TGTGCCTTCTGCTTAATAACGGGGGCAGACTTAATAAGCACAGATACGCAGTATTTT
TRBJ2-1 | TRBV2 | NA | many | CASGGTVMYNEQFF | TGTGCCAGCGGCGGGACAGTAATGTACAATGAGCAGTTCTTC
TRBJ2-1 | TRBV5-6 | NA | many | CASSLAGIPNEQFF | TGTGCCAGCAGCTTGGCCGGGATCCCCAATGAGCAGTTCTTC
TRBJ2-7 | TRBV30 | TRBD1 | many | CAWSEGQPGSYEQYF | TGTGCCTGGAGTGAGGGACAGCCCGGGTCCTACGAGCAGTACTTC
TRBJ2-5 | TRBV27 | NA | many | CASSPDRQETQYF | TGTGCCAGCAGTCCCGACAGACAAGAGACCCAGTACTTC
TRBJ2-1 | TRBV29-1 | NA | many | CSMTFGFDEQFF | TGCAGCATGACGTTCGGCTTCGATGAGCAGTTCTTC
TRBJ2-7 | TRBV7-9 | NA | many | CASGHRFHHEQYF | TGTGCCAGCGGGCACAGATTTCACCACGAGCAGTACTTC
TRBJ1-5 | TRBV29-1 | TRBD1 | many | CSVRTGDYQPQHF | TGCAGCGTGAGGACAGGGGATTATCAGCCCCAGCATTTT
TRBJ1-1 | TRBV6-1 | NA | many | CASSSQGLVDTEAFF | TGTGCCAGTTCAAGTCAGGGTCTAGTGGACACTGAAGCTTTCTTT
TRBJ1-2 | TRBV9 | NA | NA | CASSARSGGYGYTF | TGTGCCAGCAGCGCCCGGTCGGGGGGCTATGGCTACACCTTC
TRBJ2-5 | TRBV12-3/TRBV12-4 | TRBD2 | many | CASSAGTSGRRGETQYF | TGTGCCAGCAGCGCAGGGACTAGCGGGAGGAGAGGAGAGACCCAGTACTTC
TRBJ2-1 | TRBV12-3/TRBV12-4 | TRBD1 | many | CASSSSLTGLMANEQFF | TGTGCCAGCAGTTCCTCTTTGACAGGGTTAATGGCGAATGAGCAGTTCTTC
TRBJ1-1 | TRBV19 | NA | many | CASTIGWGSEAFF | TGTGCCAGTACCATAGGATGGGGGAGTGAAGCTTTCTTT
TRBJ2-5 | TRBV7-2 | TRBD1 | few | CASSQDRVLETQYF | TGTGCCAGCAGCCAGGACAGGGTCTTGGAGACCCAGTACTTC
TRBJ2-7 | TRBV5-1 | NA | many | CASSLVGGFDSYEQYF | TGCGCCAGCAGCTTGGTCGGTGGCTTCGACTCCTACGAGCAGTACTTC
TRBJ1-2 | TRBV5-6 | TRBD1 | NA | CASSRGGTGESYGYTF | TGTGCCAGCAGCCGCGGAGGGACAGGGGAAAGCTATGGCTACACCTTC
TRBJ2-1 | TRBV11-3 | NA | many | CASSLERAGRYNEQFF | TGTGCCAGCAGCTTAGAGCGGGCGGGAAGATACAATGAGCAGTTCTTC
TRBJ1-1 | TRBV12-3/TRBV12-4 | TRBD1 | many | CASSLRGRSPEAFF | TGTGCCAGCAGTTTAAGGGGGCGGTCCCCTGAAGCTTTCTTT
TRBJ2-3 | TRBV7-6 | TRBD1 | many | CASSLAGVAGQGADTQYF | TGTGCCAGCAGCTTAGCGGGGGTTGCCGGACAGGGCGCAGATACGCAGTATTTT
TRBJ2-2 | TRBV6-4 | TRBD1 | many | CASSDTGQGDTGELFF | TGTGCCAGCAGTGACACTGGACAGGGGGACACCGGGGAGCTGTTTTTT
TRBJ2-7 | TRBV15 | TRBD1 | large | CATSKPPTGLGLYEQYF | TGTGCCACCAGCAAACCGCCGACAGGGTTGGGCTTATACGAGCAGTACTTC
TRBJ1-6 | TRBV3-1 | TRBD1 | many | CASSQRTGLNSPLHF | TGTGCCAGCAGCCAACGGACAGGTCTGAATTCACCCCTCCACTTT
TRBJ1-1 | TRBV12-3/TRBV12-4 | TRBD1 | many | CASSRDRTMNTEAFF | TGTGCCAGCAGTCGGGACAGGACCATGAACACTGAAGCTTTCTTT
TRBJ2-7 | TRBV3-1 | TRBD1 | few | CASSQGWTGEGTYEQYF | TGTGCCAGCAGCCAAGGTTGGACAGGAGAAGGGACCTACGAGCAGTACTTC
TRBJ2-1 | TRBV29-1 | NA | many | CSVVKRAATYNEQFF | TGCAGCGTAGTTAAACGAGCGGCTACCTACAATGAGCAGTTCTTC
TRBJ2-3 | TRBV27 | NA | many | CASTSDTDTQYF | TGTGCCAGCACCTCAGACACAGATACGCAGTATTTT
TRBJ2-6 | TRBV4-1 | TRBD2 | few | CASSQDSLAGGIATSGANVLTF | TGCGCCAGCAGCCAAGATAGCCTAGCGGGAGGGATCGCAACCTCTGGGGCCAACGTCCTGACTTTC
TRBJ2-6 | TRBV12-3/TRBV12-4 | TRBD2 | NA | CTSCSSRRLAGAGANVLTF | TGTACCAGCTGCTCAAGTAGGAGACTAGCGGGAGCTGGGGCCAACGTCCTGACTTTC
TRBJ1-1 | TRBV3-1 | TRBD1 | many | CASSLGQGLNTEAFF | TGTGCCAGCAGCCTAGGACAGGGTTTGAACACTGAAGCTTTCTTT
TRBJ2-1 | TRBV29-1 | TRBD1 | many | CSVRTGQDTNEQFF | TGCAGCGTTCGGACAGGTCAAGATACCAATGAGCAGTTCTTC
TRBJ2-5 | TRBV28 | NA | many | CASSPKRRGKETQYF | TGTGCCAGCAGTCCTAAACGGAGGGGGAAGGAGACCCAGTACTTC
TRBJ2-7 | TRBV19 | NA | NA | CASSTPQKTWSYEQYF | TGTGCCAGTAGTACGCCGCAAAAGACATGGTCGTACGAGCAGTACTTC
TRBJ1-5 | TRBV7-2 | NA | many | CASSRQNQPQHF | TGTGCCAGCAGCAGGCAGAATCAGCCCCAGCATTTT
TRBJ1-3 | TRBV18 | TRBD1 | NA | CASFTTGAGNTIYF | TGTGCCAGCTTCACGACAGGGGCCGGAAACACCATATATTTT
TRBJ2-1 | TRBV20-1 | TRBD2 | many | CSAQLAGDYNEQFF | TGCAGTGCCCAACTAGCGGGGGACTACAATGAGCAGTTCTTC
TRBJ2-5 | TRBV15 | NA | NA | CATSRGARETQYF | TGTGCCACCAGCAGAGGAGCCCGGGAGACCCAGTACTTC
TRBJ2-5 | TRBV20-1 | TRBD2 | many | CSAPVSGRGAETQYF | TGCAGTGCCCCCGTTAGCGGGAGAGGCGCAGAGACCCAGTACTTC
TRBJ1-1 | TRBV7-9 | TRBD1 | many | CASSPGQGASNTEAFF | TGTGCCAGCAGCCCGGGACAGGGGGCGTCGAACACTGAAGCTTTCTTT
TRBJ2-3 | TRBV12-3/TRBV12-4 | TRBD1 | many | CASRMTGAEDTQYF | TGTGCCAGCAGGATGACAGGGGCTGAGGATACGCAGTATTTT
TRBJ2-7 | TRBV28 | NA | many | CASSGTKQQYF | TGTGCCAGCAGTGGCACTAAACAGCAGTACTTC
TRBJ2-5 | TRBV5-6 | NA | many | CASSLGATQETQYF | TGTGCCAGCAGCTTGGGAGCGACCCAAGAGACCCAGTACTTC
TRBJ2-5 | TRBV12-3/TRBV12-4 | NA | many | CASSFGGGGETQYF | TGTGCCAGCAGTTTCGGCGGAGGCGGAGAGACCCAGTACTTC